This entry lists 14 T cell receptor beta chains sequenced from one sample in a study of T cells in tuberculosis. TCRdb's table, derived via immunoSEQ multiplex PCR, lists solely in-frame clones and lacks some. The sample holds approximately 100,000 clones, approximately 91% seen once. After thawing and overnight rest, PBMC were stained with GMM-loaded CD1B tetramer, viability dye and anti-CD3 for sorting. C32 glucose monomycolate from Rhodococcus equi was loaded onto the CD1B tetramers. Sequencing input: CD1b-GMM tetramer-negative cells sorted from PBMCs. These receptors were obtained from an adult woman with latent tuberculosis.

The chain is built from TRBV29-1 and TRBJ1-3; no reliable D call. Per germline, CDR1 SQVTM and CDR2 ANQGSEA. Trimming pared 0 bases from V and 4 bases from J, leaving 16 bases between. The CDR3 totals 16 residues. DNA of the CDR3: TGCAGCGTTGAAGATCGGTCGGGAGGAGGGGGAAACACCATATATTTT. This codes for CSVEDRSGGGGNTIYF.

This chain joins TRBV19 and TRBJ2-6, with D possibly being TRBD1 (6 bases). CDR1 LNHDA and CDR2 SQIVND come from the germline V gene (reference sequence). The CDR3 runs 18 residues. Trimming took off 3 bases at V and 1 base at J, with 16 bases between the two ends. CDR3: CASSIGHQGGSGANVLTF. The CDR3 region has the DNA TGTGCCAGTAGTATTGGGCATCAAGGGGGATCTGGGGCCAACGTCCTGACTTTC. The full variable domain, completed using reference TRBV19 and TRBJ2-6, is DGGITQSPKYLFRKEGQNVTLSCEQNLNHDAMYWYRQDPGQGLRLIYYSQIVNDFQKGDIAEGYSVSREKKESFPLTVTSAQKNPTAFYLCASSIGHQGGSGANVLTFGAGSRLTVL.

The J gene is TRBJ2-1, the V gene TRBV7-2, with TRBD2 matching over 11 bases. The J segment lost 5 bases and the V segment lost 6 bases, leaving 12 bases of the junction unmatched. The CDR3 runs 17 residues. The V gene's germline CDR1 is SGHTA and CDR2 FQGNSA. The CDR3 sequence is CASSSSGGLGENNEQFF. In nucleotides, the CDR3 is TGTGCCAGCAGTTCTAGCGGGGGGCTAGGAGAAAACAATGAGCAGTTCTTC.

J is TRBJ2-5 and V is TRBV7-9; tentatively, D is TRBD1 (6 bases). V lost 5 bases, J lost 5 bases, and 18 bases lay in between. Germline values: CDR1 SEHNR, CDR2 FQNEAQ (reference sequence). CDR3 length: 15 residues. The CDR3 region has the DNA TGTGCCAGCAGCCAGGGGCCAGGGCGGTTGGAGACCCAGTACTTC. Residues: CASSQGPGRLETQYF.

This rearrangement joins TRBV4-1 to TRBJ2-7, with D perhaps assigned TRBD1 or TRBD2 (5 bases each). In germline, CDR1 is MGHRA, CDR2 YSYEKL. Trimming cost V 7 bases and J 3 bases, with 13 bases left between them. The length of the CDR3 is 13 residues. CDR3 residues: CASTNVGGYEQYV. As DNA, the CDR3 is TGCGCCAGCACCAACGTTGGGGGCTACGAGCAGTACGTC.

The rearrangement uses TRBV5-8 and TRBJ1-6; TRBD1 might be the D (5 bases). Trimming left V 0 bases short and J 14 bases short, with 15 bases between. This CDR3 spans 14 amino acids. Germline assignment: CDR1 SGHTS and CDR2 YDEGEE. In nucleotides, the CDR3 is TGTGCCAGCAGCTTGGTTCAGGGAATTTCGGCCCTCCACTTT. Protein product: CASSLVQGISALHF.

Only one count was recorded for this clone. The J gene is TRBJ2-7, the V gene TRBV11-2; D is perhaps TRBD1 (5 bases). Trimming cost V 2 bases and J 7 bases, with 18 bases left between them. Looked up from germline, CDR1 is SGHAT and CDR2 is FQNNGV. CDR3 length: 15 residues. CDR3 DNA: TGTGCCAGCAGCTTAACTCGTGACAGAGACTGGGAGCAGTACTTC. It translates to CASSLTRDRDWEQYF.

The chain couples TRBV19 to TRBJ2-3, with no clear D. CDR3 length: 16 residues. V lost 1 base and J lost 2, with 13 bases in between. Germline loops: CDR1 LNHDA, CDR2 SQIVND (reference sequence). CDR3: CASSIVKVLATDTQYF. CDR3 nucleotides: TGTGCCAGTAGTATAGTTAAAGTTCTGGCCACAGATACGCAGTATTTT.

The chain recombines TRBV6-4 with TRBJ2-3, with TRBD2 matching 14 bases. The germline V gene encodes CDR1 MRHNA and CDR2 SNTAGT. V lost 5 bases and J lost 6; bases outside the gene matches: 4. The CDR3 has 15 residues. Here the CDR3 reads CASSLTSGGADTQYF. The CDR3 DNA sequence: TGTGCCAGCAGTTTGACTAGCGGGGGGGCCGATACGCAGTATTTT.

Only one count was recorded for this clone. The chain recombines TRBV19 with TRBJ2-2; TRBD1 aligns across 9 bases. Looked up from germline, CDR1 is LNHDA and CDR2 is SQIVND (reference sequence). The CDR3 is 17 residues long. Losses at the gene ends were 5 bases for V and 3 bases for J; bases not matched to a gene: 10. The CDR3 coding sequence is TGTGCCAGTAGTCAATCTCTCGGGACAGGGTACACCGGGGAGCTGTTTTTT. Its translation: CASSQSLGTGYTGELFF.

This rearrangement joins TRBV2 to TRBJ1-6; a weak D match, TRBD1 (6 bases). The CDR3 runs to 14 residues. V dropped 7 bases and J dropped 8 bases, with 15 bases sitting between them. CDR1 SNHLY and CDR2 FYNNEI come from the germline V gene. CDR3 region: CASNEVQGDSPLHF. The CDR3 bases are TGTGCCAGCAATGAGGTACAGGGCGATTCACCCCTCCACTTT.

CDR3 nucleotides: TGTGCCAGCAGCTTCCTAAATGCAACTAATGAAAAACTGTTTTTT. This codes for CASSFLNATNEKLFF. The chain has TRBV11-3 and TRBJ1-4; no firm D call. V lost 3 bases, J lost 0 bases, and 8 bases lay in between. This CDR3 region has 15 residues. From germline, CDR1 is SGHNT and CDR2 YENEEA.

This chain's CDR3 is CASSLGEGSGNTIYF. CDR3 sequence (DNA): TGTGCCAGCAGCTTGGGTGAGGGTTCTGGAAACACCATATATTTT. The V gene is TRBV5-8, the J gene TRBJ1-3, with no clear D. Germline V gene lookup returns CDR1 SGHTS and CDR2 YDEGEE. CDR3 length equals 15 residues. V was pared by 0 bases and J by 1 base, with 8 bases between.

The genes are TRBV5-1 and TRBJ2-5; TRBD1 matches at 11 bases. J was trimmed by 5 bases and V by 0 bases; bases with no gene match: 9. This CDR3 region has 17 residues. The germline CDR1 and CDR2 sequences are SGHRS and YFSETQ. CDR3 region: CASSLAGQGARMETQYF. In DNA, the CDR3 is TGCGCCAGCAGCTTGGCAGGACAGGGGGCGCGGATGGAGACCCAGTACTTC.